A selection of T cell receptor beta chains follows, all from one sample in a study of T cells in Graves' hyperthyroidism and ophthalmopathy. MiXCR, run by TCRdb on the multiplex PCR reads, gives a single entry per CDR3 protein. The profile covers 600,000 to 900,000 distinct CDR3 sequences, with about 15% appearing a single time and around 7.7% taken by the ten largest. Sequenced: blood. These receptors were taken from a man between 18 and 29 years old with Graves' hyperthyroidism. CDR3s include the opening cysteine and the closing phenylalanine or tryptophan. The D gene is left open where the match is weak.

CDR3 | length | D | V
CASSLRPDHPNEQFF | 15 | NA | TRBV7-3
CASRAGPTQYF | 11 | NA | TRBV27
CASSPSSAAGDYGYTF | 16 | NA | TRBV18
CASSQSGSFSEAFF | 14 | NA | TRBV12-3/TRBV12-4
CAWSTTGVEQYF | 12 | TRBD1 | TRBV30
CASSLEGAGVGEKLFF | 16 | NA | TRBV7-2
CASSQDIQGKGETQYF | 16 | NA | TRBV4-3
CASSLDRVPYGYTF | 14 | NA | TRBV7-8
CASSPTGREGREPDTQYF | 18 | TRBD2 | TRBV7-3
CASSMRQGAYEQYF | 14 | TRBD1 | TRBV19
CASSFDRAGPDTQYF | 15 | TRBD1 | TRBV7-9
CASSLGTGVTGELFF | 15 | TRBD1 | TRBV28
CASSWKTGLRLYEQYF | 16 | TRBD1 | TRBV7-2
CASSPQTGTSYETQYF | 16 | TRBD2 | TRBV7-2
CASSARGTSGRLHNEQFF | 18 | TRBD2 | TRBV11-3
CATSDSGTGGLTSNQPQHF | 19 | TRBD1 | TRBV24-1
CASSQEPRYEQFF | 13 | NA | TRBV4-1
CASSQASGRSGTDTQYF | 17 | TRBD2 | TRBV4-1
CASSSRIYEQYF | 12 | NA | TRBV6-2/TRBV6-3
CASRGTGGYEQYF | 13 | TRBD1 | TRBV2
CASSPKRTGDYEQYF | 15 | TRBD1 | TRBV18
CASSHGTATGELFF | 14 | NA | TRBV6-1
CASSIGQGAVYEQYF | 15 | TRBD1 | TRBV5-1
CASRQGNSYEQYF | 13 | NA | TRBV7-6
CASSPGRGRLVYEQYF | 16 | NA | TRBV27
CASWSRDKAIGYTF | 14 | NA | TRBV19
CASSMGTGSSYNEQFF | 16 | NA | TRBV19
CASRKTPSYEQYF | 13 | NA | TRBV2
CASSLTGPLNTGELFF | 16 | NA | TRBV28
CASSLVPSGSPDTQYF | 16 | TRBD2 | TRBV7-9
CAVLGPGMNTEAFF | 14 | NA | TRBV28
CSARAGTHSSYNEQFF | 16 | NA | TRBV20-1
CASMPPSGVGQYF | 13 | NA | TRBV2
CASSLGSREQYF | 12 | NA | TRBV7-8
CASSEGGADTQYF | 13 | NA | TRBV2
CRAGERFEEETQYF | 14 | NA | TRBV20-1
CSGWEASSYEQYF | 13 | NA | TRBV29-1